This T cell receptor beta chain is from a study of cytotoxic CD8 clonotypes in ibrutinib-treated CLL. The authors obtained roughly 2 micrograms of genomic DNA from cryopreserved PBMCs for TCR beta libraries. Depths of 1 in 200,000 to 1 in 1 million T cells were the sequencing target. The protocol was immunoSEQ multiplex PCR, while the TCRdb copy is restricted to in-frame clones and leaves out a portion. The table records about 160,000 clones, under 90% of them present only once. The CDR3 loop spans 15 amino acids. The germline gives CDR1 SEHNR, CDR2 FQNEAQ (reference sequence). This TCR came from a human donor with chronic lymphocytic leukemia. The specimen was PBMCs, collected after 24 months of ibrutinib treatment. The V call is TRBV7-9, the J call TRBJ2-5; TRBD2 matches at 13 bases. TRBJ2-7 explains the end of the DNA better; the J call may be wrong. Here the CDR3 DNA reads TGTGCCAGCAGCGGGGGGACTAGCGGGAACTACGAGCAGTACTTC. Residues: CASSGGTSGNYEQYF.